The sequence of this T cell receptor (beta chain) was determined in a study of T cell responses to AZD1222 COVID-19 vaccine. Findings and caveats of the study: Regions left unmutated in variants are reportedly the target of nearly half of spike-specific TCRs. The donors showed a predominance of white British ancestry and of females, with possible underestimation of clonal diversity. Vaccine-associated CD4 TCRs spanned spike, dominant at 160-218 and 743-854.

To note about this clone: The antigen is not known.

Some second doses came at about 4 weeks and others at about 12 weeks; these were pooled. Profiled with immunoSEQ multiplex PCR; TCRdb holds only in-frame clones, not every one. The sample has some 96,000 clones, approximately 84% seen once. This sequence originates from an adult who received the AZD1222 COVID-19 vaccine. Sequences were derived from peripheral blood, sampled 28 days after the second AZD1222 dose.

CDR3 protein: CASSLPPSGGHEQYF. As DNA, the CDR3 is TGCGCCAGCAGCTTGCCCCCATCCGGTGGTCACGAGCAGTACTTC. This chain joins TRBV5-1 and TRBJ2-7; D gene uncertain. V lost 1 base and J lost 5, with 16 bases in between. Germline V gene sequence: CDR1 SGHRS, CDR2 YFSETQ. The CDR3 has 15 amino acids.